This T cell receptor beta chain is from a study of OX40 agonist ivuxolimab in advanced cancers. Study-level information: Mean age 60 years, range about 20 to 90; around 80% male. A partial response was reached by three patients: one with hepatocellular carcinoma and two with cutaneous melanoma.

From germline, CDR1 is SGHNT and CDR2 YENEEA. This CDR3 region has 11 residues. V lost 5 bases and J lost 6, with 6 bases in between. Here immunoSEQ multiplex PCR was the method, and the copy in TCRdb shows in-frame clones only, minus some. The table lists some 62,000 clones, around 79% of them singletons, with 9.5% to 13% in the top ten. The TCR comes from an adult with an advanced solid tumor such as melanoma, head and neck, liver or kidney cancer. The sequencing used CD4+ or CD8+ T cells sorted from blood, collected in a trial of the OX40 agonist ivuxolimab. The J gene is TRBJ2-3, the V gene TRBV11-3; D remains unclear. The CDR3 sequence: CASSHGDTQYF. The CDR3 bases are TGTGCCAGCAGCCATGGGGATACGCAGTATTTT.